These 7 T cell receptor beta chains originate from one sample sequenced in a study of cytomegalovirus exposure and HLA in healthy donors. It was with 60 Vbeta and 13 Jbeta primers that the PCR ran. TCRdb keeps only in-frame clones here, not all; method: immunoSEQ multiplex PCR. The sample contains under 130,000 clones, roughly 80% of which appear only once. Sequencing was carried out using PBMCs. These receptors were collected from a woman in her thirties or forties in good health and CMV-seropositive.

This clone was detected once. The chain couples TRBV9 to TRBJ2-7; D might be TRBD1 (6 bases). The germline V gene encodes CDR1 SGDLS and CDR2 YYNGEE. Trimming pared 2 bases from V and 5 bases from J, leaving 14 bases between. CDR3 length: 14 amino acids. CDR3 bases: TGTGCCAGCAGCGTTGTGGACAGTAGACACGAGCAGTACTTC. Protein: CASSVVDSRHEQYF.

V gene TRBV28 combines with J gene TRBJ1-5; 10 bases are shared with TRBD1. Losses at the gene ends were 6 bases for V and 2 bases for J; bases not matched to a gene: 10. Germline CDR1 reads MDHEN; CDR2 reads SYDVKM. The CDR3 loop spans 17 amino acids. The DNA of the CDR3 is TGTGCCAGCAGCCTGGACCGAGGACAGGGGGGCAATCAGCCCCAGCATTTT. It translates to CASSLDRGQGGNQPQHF.

J is TRBJ2-5 and V is TRBV18; D possibly corresponds to TRBD2 (5 bases). Trimming pared 0 bases from V and 5 bases from J, leaving 16 bases between. The CDR3 runs 16 residues. The germline gives CDR1 KGHSH, CDR2 LQKENI. The CDR3 region is CASSPPPFAGVETQYF. In DNA form, the CDR3 reads TGTGCCAGCTCACCACCCCCTTTCGCGGGCGTGGAGACCCAGTACTTC.

This clone was recorded once. The chain combines TRBV5-1 with TRBJ1-2, with 7 positions matching TRBD1. Per germline, CDR1 SGHRS and CDR2 YFSETQ. With V trimmed by 4 bases and J by 6 bases, 6 bases remained unmatched. The CDR3 sequence is 13 residues long. The CDR3 reads CASSHSGQDGYTF. DNA for the CDR3: TGCGCCAGCAGCCACAGCGGACAGGATGGCTACACCTTC.

This clone occurred many times. The rearrangement uses TRBV4-3 and TRBJ1-1, with D unclear. The CDR3 runs 17 residues. The germline V gene encodes CDR1 LGHNA and CDR2 YSLEER. V was cut by 0 bases and J by 1 base, with 15 bases left in between. The CDR3 region is CASSQDFSPQKNTEAFF. CDR3 DNA sequence: TGCGCCAGCAGCCAAGATTTTTCCCCACAGAAGAACACTGAAGCTTTCTTT.

This clone has more than one count but fewer than ten. V gene TRBV28 combines with J gene TRBJ2-1; D might be TRBD1 (6 bases). V lost 10 bases and J 4 bases, leaving 14 bases between the germline ends. CDR3 length equals 13 residues. Germline V gives CDR1 MDHEN, CDR2 SYDVKM. The CDR3 sequence is CATGQILYNEQFF. The CDR3 coding sequence is TGTGCCACCGGACAGATCCTATACAATGAGCAGTTCTTC.

This chain connects TRBV7-2 to TRBJ2-2; 8 nucleotides match TRBD1. J gave up 6 bases and V 4 bases, and 19 bases lay outside the gene matches. Germline V gives CDR1 SGHTA, CDR2 FQGNSA. CDR3 length: 19 residues. The CDR3 loop is CASSSTGTGLVLYSGELFF. The CDR3 region has the DNA TGTGCCAGCAGCTCGACCGGGACAGGCCTAGTCTTGTATTCCGGGGAGCTGTTTTTT.